A single T cell receptor (beta chain) is shown here with its context. Two replicates of around 200 ng each gave 400 ng DNA per sample, survey resolution. TCRdb's table, derived via immunoSEQ multiplex PCR, lists solely in-frame clones and lacks some. Of approximately 1,600 clones detected, 83% appear once; the ten largest clones hold roughly 20%. The sample comes from a study of hypomethylating agent response in myelodysplastic syndrome. Study-wide context: Non-responders met neither complete response nor hematologic improvement criteria, which defined response.

Trimming cost V 4 bases and J 3 bases; bases outside gene matches: 6. CDR3 size: 15 residues. Germline loops: CDR1 LGHNA, CDR2 YNFKEQ. Sample: bone marrow, taken before or after starting hypomethylating agent treatment for myelodysplastic syndrome (not recorded which). The sequence was obtained from a human donor with myelodysplastic syndrome. The chain couples TRBV4-2 to TRBJ1-1, with TRBD1 matching over 9 bases. CDR3 in DNA: TGTGCCAGCAGCCTAACGAGACAGGGGGACACTGAAGCTTTCTTT. Encoded protein: CASSLTRQGDTEAFF.